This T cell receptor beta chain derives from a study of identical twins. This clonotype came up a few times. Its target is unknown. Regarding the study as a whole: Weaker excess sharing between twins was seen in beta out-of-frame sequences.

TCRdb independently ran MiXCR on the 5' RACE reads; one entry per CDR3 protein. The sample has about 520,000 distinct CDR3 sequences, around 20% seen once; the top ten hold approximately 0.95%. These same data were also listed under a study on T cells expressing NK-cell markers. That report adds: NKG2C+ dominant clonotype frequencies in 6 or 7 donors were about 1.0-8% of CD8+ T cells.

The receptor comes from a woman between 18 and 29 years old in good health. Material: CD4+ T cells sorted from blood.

The chain's CDR3 is CSVDTNYNEQFF. CDR3 in DNA: TGCAGCGTTGACACCAACTACAATGAGCAGTTCTTC. This sequence joins TRBV29-1 and TRBJ2-1; the D is unclear. The V and J ends lost 3 bases and 3 bases respectively, with 6 bases between them. The CDR3 consists of 12 residues. The germline V gene has CDR1 SQVTM and CDR2 ANQGSEA.